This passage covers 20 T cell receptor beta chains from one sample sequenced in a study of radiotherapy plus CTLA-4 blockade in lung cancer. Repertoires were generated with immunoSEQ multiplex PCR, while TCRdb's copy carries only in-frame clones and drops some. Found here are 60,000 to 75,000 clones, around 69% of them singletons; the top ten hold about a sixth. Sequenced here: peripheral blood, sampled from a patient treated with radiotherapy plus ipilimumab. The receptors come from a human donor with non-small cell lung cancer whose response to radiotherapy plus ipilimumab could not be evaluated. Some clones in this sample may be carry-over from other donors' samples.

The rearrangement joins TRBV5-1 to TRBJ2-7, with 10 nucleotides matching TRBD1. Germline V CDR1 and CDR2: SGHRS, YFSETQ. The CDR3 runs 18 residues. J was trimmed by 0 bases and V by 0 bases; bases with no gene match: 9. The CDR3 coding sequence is TGCGCCAGCAGCTTGGGCTCCTCCGGGACAGGGGACTCCTACGAGCAGTACTTC. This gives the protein CASSLGSSGTGDSYEQYF.

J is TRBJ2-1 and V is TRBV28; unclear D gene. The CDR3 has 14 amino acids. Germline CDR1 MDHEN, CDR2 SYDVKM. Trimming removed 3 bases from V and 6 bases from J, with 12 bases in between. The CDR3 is CASSFPLPPNEQFF. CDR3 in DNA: TGTGCCAGCAGTTTTCCCCTCCCCCCCAATGAGCAGTTCTTC. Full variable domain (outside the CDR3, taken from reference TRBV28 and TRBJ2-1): DVKVTQSSRYLVKRTGEKVFLECVQDMDHENMFWYRQDPGLGLRLIYFSYDVKMKEKGDIPEGYSVSREKKERFSLILESASTNQTSMYLCASSFPLPPNEQFFGPGTRLTVL.

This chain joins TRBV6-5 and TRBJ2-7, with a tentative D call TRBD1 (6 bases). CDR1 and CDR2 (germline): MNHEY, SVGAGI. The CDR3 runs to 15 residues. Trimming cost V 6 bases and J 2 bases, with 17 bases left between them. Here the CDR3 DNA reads TGTGCCAGCAGGTCGAGCTGGGACACTGCCTACGAGCAGTACTTC. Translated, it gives CASRSSWDTAYEQYF.

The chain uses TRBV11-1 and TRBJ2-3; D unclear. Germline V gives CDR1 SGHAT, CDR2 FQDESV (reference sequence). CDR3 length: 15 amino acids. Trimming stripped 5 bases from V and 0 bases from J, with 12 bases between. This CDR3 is CASSAEKLSTDTQYF. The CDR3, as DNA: TGTGCCAGCAGCGCCGAGAAGCTAAGCACAGATACGCAGTATTTT.

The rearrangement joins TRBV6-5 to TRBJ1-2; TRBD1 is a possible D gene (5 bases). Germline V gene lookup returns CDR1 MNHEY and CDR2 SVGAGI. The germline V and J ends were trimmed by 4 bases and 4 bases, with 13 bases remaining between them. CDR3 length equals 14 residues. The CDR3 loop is CASSSAGRVYGYTF. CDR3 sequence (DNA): TGTGCCAGCAGTTCAGCAGGGAGGGTCTATGGCTACACCTTC.

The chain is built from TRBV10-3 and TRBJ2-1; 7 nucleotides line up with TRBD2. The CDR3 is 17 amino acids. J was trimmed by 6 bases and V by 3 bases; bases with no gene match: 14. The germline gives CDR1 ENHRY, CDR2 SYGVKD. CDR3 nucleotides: TGTGCCATCAGTGATTTTCAAGCGGGGACGGCGGGCAATGAGCAGTTCTTC. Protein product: CAISDFQAGTAGNEQFF.

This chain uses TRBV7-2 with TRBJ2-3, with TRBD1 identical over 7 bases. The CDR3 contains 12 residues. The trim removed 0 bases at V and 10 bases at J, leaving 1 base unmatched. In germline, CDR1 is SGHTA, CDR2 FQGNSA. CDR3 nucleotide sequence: TGTGCCAGCAGCTTAGCAGGGGGCGCGCAGTATTTT. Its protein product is CASSLAGGAQYF.

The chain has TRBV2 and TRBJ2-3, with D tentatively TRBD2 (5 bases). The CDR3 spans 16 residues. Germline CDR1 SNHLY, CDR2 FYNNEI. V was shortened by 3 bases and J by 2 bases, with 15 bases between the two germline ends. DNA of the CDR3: TGTGCCAGCAGTGACCGGACCCCACGGGACACAGATACGCAGTATTTT. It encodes CASSDRTPRDTDTQYF.

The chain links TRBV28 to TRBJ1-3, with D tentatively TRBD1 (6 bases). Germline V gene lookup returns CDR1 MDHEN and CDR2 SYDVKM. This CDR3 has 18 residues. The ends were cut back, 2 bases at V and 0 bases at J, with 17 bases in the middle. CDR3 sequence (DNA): TGTGCCAGCAGTTTAACCGGGGACATCATAAGCTCTGGAAACACCATATATTTT. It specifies CASSLTGDIISSGNTIYF.

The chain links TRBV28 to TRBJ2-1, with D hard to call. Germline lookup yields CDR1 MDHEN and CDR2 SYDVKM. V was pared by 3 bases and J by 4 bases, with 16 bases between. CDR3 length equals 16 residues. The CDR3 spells CASSFGPPPVYNEQFF. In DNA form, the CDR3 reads TGTGCCAGCAGTTTTGGCCCTCCCCCAGTTTACAATGAGCAGTTCTTC.

CDR3 protein: CASSQTSGGVYNEQFF. The CDR3 nucleotides are TGTGCCAGCAGCCAAACTAGCGGGGGGGTTTACAATGAGCAGTTCTTC. The chain uses TRBV7-9 and TRBJ2-1, with 13 bases that match TRBD2. The length of the CDR3 is 16 residues. V shed 5 bases, J shed 4 bases, and the junction held 5 bases outside the gene matches. The germline gives CDR1 SEHNR, CDR2 FQNEAQ (reference sequence).

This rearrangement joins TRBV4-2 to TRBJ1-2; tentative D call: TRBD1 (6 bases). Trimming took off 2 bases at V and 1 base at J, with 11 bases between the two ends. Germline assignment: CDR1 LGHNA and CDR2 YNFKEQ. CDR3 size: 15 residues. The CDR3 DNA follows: TGTGCCAGCAGCCAACGGACAGAACTTAACTATGGCTACACCTTC. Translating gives CASSQRTELNYGYTF.

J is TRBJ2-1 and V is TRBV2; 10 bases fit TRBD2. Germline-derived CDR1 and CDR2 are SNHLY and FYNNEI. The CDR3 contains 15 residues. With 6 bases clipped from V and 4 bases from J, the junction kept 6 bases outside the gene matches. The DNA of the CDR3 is TGTGCCAGCAGCTCGAGCGGGGGGGATTACAATGAGCAGTTCTTC. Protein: CASSSSGGDYNEQFF.

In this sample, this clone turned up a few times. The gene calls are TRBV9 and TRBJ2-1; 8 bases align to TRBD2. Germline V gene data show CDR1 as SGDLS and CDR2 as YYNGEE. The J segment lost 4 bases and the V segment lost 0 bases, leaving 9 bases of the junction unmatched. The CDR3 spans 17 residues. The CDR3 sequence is CASSVGGPSGRYNEQFF. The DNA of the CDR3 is TGTGCCAGCAGCGTAGGCGGGCCTAGCGGGCGATACAATGAGCAGTTCTTC.

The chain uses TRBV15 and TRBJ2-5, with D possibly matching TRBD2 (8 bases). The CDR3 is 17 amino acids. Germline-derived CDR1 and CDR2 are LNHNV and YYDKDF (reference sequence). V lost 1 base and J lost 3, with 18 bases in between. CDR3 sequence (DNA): TGTGCCACCAGCAGAGGAGGGGGCGGGGGGTACGAAGAGACCCAGTACTTC. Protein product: CATSRGGGGGYEETQYF. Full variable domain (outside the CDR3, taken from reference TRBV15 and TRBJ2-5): DAMVIQNPRYQVTQFGKPVTLSCSQTLNHNVMYWYQQKSSQAPKLLFHYYDKDFNNEADTPDNFQSRRPNTSFCFLDIRSPGLGDTAMYLCATSRGGGGGYEETQYFGPGTRLLVL.

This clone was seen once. This CDR3 is CASNTPDRAYEQYF. CDR3 sequence (DNA): TGTGCCAGCAACACCCCCGACAGGGCCTACGAGCAGTACTTC. The chain couples TRBV28 to TRBJ2-7; 7 nucleotides line up with TRBD1. The germline gives CDR1 MDHEN, CDR2 SYDVKM. With 7 bases clipped from V and 2 bases from J, the junction kept 8 bases outside the gene matches. This CDR3 region has 14 residues.

CDR3 nucleotide sequence: TGTGCCAGCAGCTTATGGGCGGGAAAACTGTTTTTT. Translating gives CASSLWAGKLFF. The chain has TRBV11-2 and TRBJ1-4, with no clear D. This CDR3 is 12 amino acids long. The germline gives CDR1 SGHAT, CDR2 FQNNGV. V dropped 2 bases and J dropped 10 bases, with 8 bases sitting between them.

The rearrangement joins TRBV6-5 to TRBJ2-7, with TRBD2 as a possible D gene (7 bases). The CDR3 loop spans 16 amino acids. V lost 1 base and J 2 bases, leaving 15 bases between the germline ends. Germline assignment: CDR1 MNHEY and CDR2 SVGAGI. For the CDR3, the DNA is TGTGCCAGCAGTTACTGGGGAGGGGGGGGCACCTACGAGCAGTACTTC. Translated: CASSYWGGGGTYEQYF.

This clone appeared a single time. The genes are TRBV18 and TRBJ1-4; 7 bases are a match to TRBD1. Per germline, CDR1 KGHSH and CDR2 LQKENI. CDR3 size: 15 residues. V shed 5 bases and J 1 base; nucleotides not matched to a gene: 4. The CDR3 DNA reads TGTGCCAGCTCATTCCGACAGGGAACTAATGAAAAACTGTTTTTT. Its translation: CASSFRQGTNEKLFF.

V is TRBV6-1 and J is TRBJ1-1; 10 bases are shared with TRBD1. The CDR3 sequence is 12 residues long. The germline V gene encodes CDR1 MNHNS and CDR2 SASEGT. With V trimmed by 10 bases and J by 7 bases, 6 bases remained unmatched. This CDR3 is CAIRQGAVEAFF. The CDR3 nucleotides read TGTGCCATCCGACAGGGGGCTGTTGAAGCTTTCTTT.